This T cell receptor beta chain was recovered during a study of regulatory T cells in long-lasting Graves disease. Across the whole study: Graves' patients who were just diagnosed had used antithyroid drugs for under 3 months. Overall study results and limits: The study found lower TCR diversity in persistent Graves' patients than in newly diagnosed ones. Patients with persistent disease showed a bias toward TRBV28, TRBJ1-2 and TRBJ2-5.

From germline, CDR1 is SGHTA and CDR2 FQGNSA. The length of the CDR3 is 14 residues. Trimming removed 5 bases at V and 0 bases at J, with 10 bases between. Time point here: newly diagnosed GD, antithyroid drugs for less than 3 months. RNA from PBMCs was the source of the TCR library. Relying on iRepertoire HTBI primers and Arm-PCR of CDR3 regions, the team built TCR beta libraries. MiXCR was run by TCRdb on the multiplex PCR reads, yielding one entry per CDR3 protein. This sample yields roughly 420,000 distinct CDR3 sequences, of which roughly 15% are seen a single time; about 23% belongs to the top ten. A few counts support this clonotype. Its specificity is not known. These data were also reused for a study on T cells in Graves' hyperthyroidism and ophthalmopathy.

This chain connects TRBV7-2 to TRBJ2-5; D is unclear. Sequencing was performed on peripheral blood mononuclear cells (PBMCs), taken at new diagnosis, from a patient treated with antithyroid drugs. The source is a woman aged 18-35 years with Graves disease. The CDR3 sequence: CASSVLLYQETQYF. In DNA form, the CDR3 reads TGTGCCAGCAGCGTACTGTTGTACCAAGAGACCCAGTACTTC.